The 30 T cell receptor beta chains presented below share a single source sample, sequenced in a study of identical twins. TCRdb reprocessed the 5' RACE reads via MiXCR and lists one record per CDR3 protein. The sample consists of 470,000 or so distinct CDR3 sequences, around 24% of them appearing once. The same specimen was also included in a second study, on T cells expressing NK-cell markers.

Sequenced input: CD4+ T cells sorted from blood. Every receptor here comes from a young woman in good health.

This sequence joins TRBV20-1 and TRBJ1-3, with D perhaps matching TRBD1 (5 bases). CDR1 is DFQATT and CDR2 is SNEGSKA in the germline V gene (reference sequence). Between the trimmed V and J ends, which lost 3 bases and 4 bases, there was a span of 10 bases. The CDR3 is 13 amino acids. The CDR3 nucleotides read TGCAGTGCTAGGGGACCCCAGGGAAACACCATATATTTT. Amino acids: CSARGPQGNTIYF.

The chain couples TRBV20-1 to TRBJ2-1; possibly TRBD1 for D (6 bases). CDR1 is DFQATT and CDR2 is SNEGSKA in the germline V gene (reference sequence). Trimming cost V 1 base and J 16 bases, with 17 bases left between them. The CDR3 extends over 12 amino acids. The CDR3 region has the DNA TGCAGTGCTAGAGTGGCAGGGGCAGGAGCCTTCTTC. Amino acid sequence: CSARVAGAGAFF.

The chain combines TRBV15 with TRBJ2-2, with a possible D match to TRBD2 (6 bases). CDR1 is LNHNV, CDR2 YYDKDF, per germline (reference sequence). The CDR3 contains 17 residues. V dropped 1 base and J dropped 0 bases, with 12 bases sitting between them. CDR3 amino acids: CATSRARQRANTGELFF. The CDR3 DNA follows: TGTGCCACCAGCAGAGCTCGGCAGCGGGCGAACACCGGGGAGCTGTTTTTT.

J is TRBJ2-7 and V is TRBV3-1; 13 bases line up with TRBD2. This CDR3 is built from 13 residues. J lost 12 bases, V lost 6 bases, and 8 bases had no gene match. Germline V lookup: CDR1 LGHDT, CDR2 YNNKEL (reference sequence). The CDR3 DNA reads as TGTGCCAGCAGTCGGACTAGCGGGGGACTCCTGTACTTC. Residues: CASSRTSGGLLYF.

The gene calls are TRBV20-1 and TRBJ2-2; weak D call: TRBD2 (6 bases). The CDR3 totals 15 residues. Germline assignment: CDR1 DFQATT and CDR2 SNEGSKA (reference sequence). Trimming cost V 0 bases and J 6 bases, with 14 bases left between them. CDR3 in DNA: TGCAGTGCTAGAGACCGCGGGGCCAATGCCGGGGAGCTGTTTTTT. This gives the protein CSARDRGANAGELFF.

This clonotype was recorded a few times. This sequence joins TRBV5-1 and TRBJ2-7; TRBD1 matches at 7 bases. V dropped 4 bases and J dropped 2; count of bases not matched to a gene: 3. The CDR3 is 13 residues long. Germline lookup yields CDR1 SGHRS and CDR2 YFSETQ. The CDR3 DNA reads as TGCGCCAGCAGCGGACAGGCCCCCTACGAGCAGTACTTC. Encoded protein: CASSGQAPYEQYF.

This clonotype was counted once. This chain links TRBV20-1 with TRBJ2-3; unclear D gene. Germline loops: CDR1 DFQATT, CDR2 SNEGSKA (reference sequence). V was shortened by 3 bases and J by 4 bases, with 14 bases between the two germline ends. The CDR3 runs to 14 residues. Here the CDR3 DNA reads TGCAGTGCTAGGGACCCGACAATTTCAGATACGCAGTATTTT. Encoded protein: CSARDPTISDTQYF.

This clonotype was counted a few times. The gene calls are TRBV7-9 and TRBJ2-2, with D perhaps given as TRBD1 or TRBD2 (5 bases each). V was cut by 5 bases and J by 4 bases, with 11 bases left in between. The germline gives CDR1 SEHNR, CDR2 FQNEAQ (reference sequence). The CDR3 is 14 amino acids. The CDR3 here is CASSPGRITGELFF. The CDR3 DNA sequence: TGTGCCAGCAGCCCGGGGCGGATCACCGGGGAGCTGTTTTTT.

CDR3 loop: CASSTPRSGGESKLKTQYF. CDR3 bases: TGTGCCAGCAGCACCCCTCGCAGCGGGGGGGAGAGTAAGTTGAAGACCCAGTACTTC. This chain links TRBV21-1 with TRBJ2-5; the D call in the table, TRBD2, was not verified against the DNA. TRBV21-1 is annotated as a pseudogene. CDR3 length equals 19 residues.

The chain is built from TRBV7-9 and TRBJ2-7; TRBD2 aligns across 10 bases. The CDR3 runs 14 residues. The V gene end was trimmed by 6 bases and the J gene end by 9 bases; junction bases not matched to a gene: 11. Germline assignment: CDR1 SEHNR and CDR2 FQNEAQ (reference sequence). The CDR3 region has the DNA TGTGCCAGCAGTCCTAGCGGGAGATGGTCCACGCAGTACTTC. Its protein is CASSPSGRWSTQYF.

This chain joins TRBV18 and TRBJ2-7; 10 bases agree with TRBD1. The CDR3 is made up of 15 amino acids. CDR1 and CDR2 from the germline V gene are KGHSH and LQKENI. J lost 6 bases, V lost 3 bases, and 8 bases had no gene match. The CDR3 sequence is CASSPRFGQGGEQYF. The DNA for the CDR3 is TGTGCCAGCTCACCCCGATTCGGACAGGGGGGCGAGCAGTACTTC. Full variable domain (outside the CDR3, taken from reference TRBV18 and TRBJ2-7): NAGVMQNPRHLVRRRGQEARLRCSPMKGHSHVYWYRQLPEEGLKFMVYLQKENIIDESGMPKERFSAEFPKEGPSILRIQQVVRGDSAAYFCASSPRFGQGGEQYFGPGTRLTVT.

The V and J genes are TRBV5-1 and TRBJ2-7; possible D gene TRBD1, 6 bases. Germline loops: CDR1 SGHRS, CDR2 YFSETQ. The CDR3 has 13 residues. Between the trimmed V and J ends, which lost 1 base and 5 bases, there was a span of 10 bases. Here the CDR3 reads CASSLTGRNEQYF. The CDR3 DNA reads TGCGCCAGCAGCTTGACAGGGCGGAACGAGCAGTACTTC.

This chain joins TRBV12-3 or TRBV12-4 and TRBJ2-7, with unresolved D. V was clipped by 6 bases and J by 3 bases, with 18 bases between them. There are 15 residues in the CDR3. The CDR3 region has the DNA TGTGCCAGCAGACCCCCTCGGGCCCCGATCTACGAGCAGTACTTC. The encoded protein is CASRPPRAPIYEQYF.

Ten or more counts support this clonotype. As DNA, the CDR3 is TGCGCCAGCAGCGTGGGGCCCTCCTCCTACAATGAGCAGTTCTTC. Protein: CASSVGPSSYNEQFF. The chain uses TRBV5-1 and TRBJ2-1, with D perhaps matching TRBD1 (5 bases). The length of the CDR3 is 15 residues. The V end was cut by 4 bases, the J end by 0 bases, with 11 bases between. Germline V gene lookup returns CDR1 SGHRS and CDR2 YFSETQ.

V and J are TRBV20-1 and TRBJ1-5, with D tentatively TRBD1 (5 bases). Germline-derived CDR1 and CDR2 are DFQATT and SNEGSKA (reference sequence). The CDR3 has 13 amino acids. Trimming stripped 6 bases from V and 6 bases from J, with 15 bases between. The CDR3 loop is CSAGAGLGQPQHF. CDR3 nucleotides: TGCAGTGCCGGGGCGGGGCTGGGTCAGCCCCAGCATTTT.

This clonotype was seen only a few times. The V gene is TRBV20-1, the J gene TRBJ2-3, with no clear D. CDR1 and CDR2 from the germline V gene are DFQATT and SNEGSKA (reference sequence). V lost 3 bases, J lost 6 bases, and 19 bases lay in between. The CDR3 covers 15 residues. In DNA form, the CDR3 reads TGCAGTGCTAGCGAAGTGGGAACGTCTTCCGATACGCAGTATTTT. It is translated as CSASEVGTSSDTQYF.

Only a few counts were recorded for this clonotype. The gene calls are TRBV5-1 and TRBJ1-1; TRBD1 matches 7 bases. The germline gives CDR1 SGHRS, CDR2 YFSETQ. Trimming removed 4 bases from V and 0 bases from J; junction bases left unmatched: 3. The CDR3 length is 14 residues. CDR3 sequence reads: CASSVDRMNTEAFF. DNA for the CDR3: TGCGCCAGCAGCGTGGACAGGATGAACACTGAAGCTTTCTTT.

This clonotype was counted only a few times. The V and J genes are TRBV7-3 and TRBJ2-3; unclear D gene. V dropped 1 base and J dropped 2 bases, with 10 bases sitting between them. In germline, CDR1 is SGHTA, CDR2 FQGTGA. The CDR3 is 15 amino acids. The CDR3 DNA follows: TGTGCCAGCAGCTTAATCTTCTCGATCACAGATACGCAGTATTTT. Its protein product is CASSLIFSITDTQYF.

V gene TRBV3-1 combines with J gene TRBJ2-1; TRBD2 matches at 9 bases. The germline CDR1 and CDR2 sequences are LGHDT and YNNKEL (reference sequence). With V trimmed by 1 base and J by 12 bases, 10 bases remained unmatched. CDR3 length: 15 amino acids. This chain's CDR3 is CASSQGLAGPRGQFF. The CDR3 DNA reads TGTGCCAGCAGCCAAGGGCTAGCGGGACCCCGGGGGCAGTTCTTC.

The table lists this clonotype with a few counts. The chain links TRBV6-1 to TRBJ1-3, with D uncertain. Germline CDR1 reads MNHNS; CDR2 reads SASEGT. V was pared by 6 bases and J by 8 bases, with 14 bases between. This CDR3 region has 13 residues. The CDR3: CASRTTNGDTIYF. In nucleotides, the CDR3 is TGTGCCAGCAGGACTACGAACGGTGACACCATATATTTT.

The chain carries TRBV29-1 and TRBJ2-1; D possibly uses TRBD1 or TRBD2 (6 bases each). Between the trimmed V and J ends, which lost 2 bases and 3 bases, there was a span of 8 bases. The CDR3 has 13 amino acids. Germline CDR1 is SQVTM and CDR2 is ANQGSEA. In nucleotides, the CDR3 is TGCAGCGTTGAACGGGGGCACTACAATGAGCAGTTCTTC. As protein: CSVERGHYNEQFF.

This clonotype was observed a few times. This chain joins TRBV12-3 or TRBV12-4 and TRBJ1-2; 8 nucleotides line up with TRBD1. This CDR3 is built from 13 residues. Unmatched junction bases numbered 4, after V lost 6 bases and J lost 4 bases. This CDR3 is CASSRTGSYGYTF. The CDR3 DNA is TGTGCCAGCAGCCGGACAGGGAGCTATGGCTACACCTTC.

The chain employs TRBV19 and TRBJ1-2; tentative D call: TRBD1 (5 bases). Trimming took off 3 bases at V and 7 bases at J, with 15 bases between the two ends. Per germline, CDR1 LNHDA and CDR2 SQIVND (reference sequence). There are 14 residues in the CDR3. The CDR3 loop reads CASSIGGRASGYTF. CDR3 DNA sequence: TGTGCCAGTAGTATTGGCGGCAGGGCTTCTGGCTACACCTTC.

In its sample, this clonotype was seen a few times. This chain uses TRBV27 with TRBJ1-2; D is undetermined. CDR1 and CDR2 (germline): MNHEY, SMNVEV (reference sequence). V was cut by 4 bases and J by 4 bases, with 4 bases left in between. The CDR3 spans 11 residues. The CDR3 bases are TGTGCCAGCAGTTGGGTCTATGGCTACACCTTC. It translates to CASSWVYGYTF.

This clonotype occurred a few times. The chain couples TRBV25-1 to TRBJ1-4, with D unclear. Looked up from germline, CDR1 is MGHDK and CDR2 is SYGVNS. This CDR3 comprises 14 residues. V lost 6 bases and J 7 bases, leaving 15 bases between the germline ends. CDR3 protein: CASRDSGASEKLFF. The CDR3 DNA is TGTGCCAGCAGGGACTCCGGCGCTAGTGAAAAACTGTTTTTT.

The chain links TRBV11-2 to TRBJ2-3; 10 bases align to TRBD2. Looked up from germline, CDR1 is SGHAT and CDR2 is FQNNGV. Trimming took 0 bases from V and 5 from J; bases not matched to a gene: 2. This CDR3 is built from 15 residues. This chain's CDR3 is CASSLDLAGEDTQYF. The CDR3 DNA reads as TGTGCCAGCAGCTTAGATCTAGCGGGGGAAGATACGCAGTATTTT.

The CDR3 is CSAKSGDYEQYF. CDR3 sequence (DNA): TGCAGTGCTAAGAGCGGGGACTACGAGCAGTACTTC. V gene TRBV20-1 combines with J gene TRBJ2-7; 7 bases agree with TRBD2. CDR1 is DFQATT, CDR2 SNEGSKA, per germline (reference sequence). The CDR3 loop spans 12 amino acids. J was trimmed by 3 bases and V by 4 bases; bases with no gene match: 3.

The chain joins TRBV20-1 to TRBJ2-1; D gene unclear. V lost 3 bases and J 4 bases, leaving 4 bases between the germline ends. The CDR3 has 11 amino acids. Germline values: CDR1 DFQATT, CDR2 SNEGSKA (reference sequence). The CDR3 region has the DNA TGCAGTGCTAGGATTTACAATGAGCAGTTCTTC. Its translation: CSARIYNEQFF.

In this sample, this clonotype turned up a few times. J is TRBJ2-7 and V is TRBV10-3; D call uncertain. V lost 11 bases and J lost 1, with 12 bases in between. CDR1 is ENHRY and CDR2 is SYGVKD in the germline V gene. The CDR3 consists of 12 residues. In DNA form, the CDR3 reads TGTGCCTCGAGGACCCGATCCTACGAGCAGTACTTC. Amino acid sequence: CASRTRSYEQYF.

V gene TRBV5-1 combines with J gene TRBJ2-3, with D tentatively TRBD2 (6 bases). Deletions cut 0 bases from V and 2 bases from J, with 13 bases between. CDR1 and CDR2 from the germline V gene are SGHRS and YFSETQ. The CDR3 sequence is 16 residues long. The CDR3 coding sequence is TGCGCCAGCAGCTTGGGACTAGGCGGGACCACAGATACGCAGTATTTT. It codes for CASSLGLGGTTDTQYF.